This T cell receptor beta chain derives from a study of blood T cell repertoires in COVID-19 (dated by TCRdb to 2020 to 2022). Context from the whole study: Samples covering the acute and convalescent phases of COVID-19 were provided by collaborators in the United States, Italy and Spain. The sample metadata nearly always contained a de-identified subject ID, COVID-19 status, age in years and sex. Deeply sampled blood TCRbeta repertoires from subjects exposed to, actively infected with, or recovered from COVID-19 were included in the dataset. The samples were drawn from two sources: the first 160 participants of the ongoing ImmuneRACE study, and 1,254 subjects contributed by 6 global collaborators. A freely available public database, intended as a resource for researchers studying the immune response to SARS-CoV-2, is where the repertoires were released. The material from the prospective study consisted of cDNA or gDNA derived from T cells, B-cell-depleted T cells, or PBMCs. HLA class I and class II types, where available, came from metadata supplied by the sample provider rather than from assay-based typing.

The paper's findings and limits, for the study overall: The amount of clinical and demographic metadata varied by source and participant and was provided uncurated.

Whole blood was collected in K2EDTA tubes by collaborating institutions according to the institutions' own protocols. For TCRbeta analysis, collaborators shipped samples as frozen whole blood, isolated PBMCs, or DNA extracted from either of those sample types. TCRbeta CDR3 regions were amplified from genomic DNA by means of the immunoSEQ Assay, a bias-controlled multiplex PCR. The authors' analysis ran thus. The number of nucleated cells in each sample was estimated by amplification of reference gene primers within the assay. To quantify the absolute abundance of each unique TCRbeta CDR3 rearrangement, sequence reads were collapsed and filtered. For each sample, productive Simpson clonality was calculated as the square root of Simpson's diversity index across productive rearrangements. This immuneACCESS table, as held by TCRdb, lists in-frame sequences with V and J called but not all clones. Of the missing ones, under half trace to an unresolved V gene in checked studies; the others have no known cause. Clone size and the V and J calls come from that table; the DNA yielded D and trimming. In this sample the table shows 150,000 to 200,000 clones, approximately 84% of which occur a single time. Of the sample, about 2.6% falls within the top ten clones.

As to this clone: Its antigen is still unknown. There are no base qualities to consult, and no much larger clone falls within one base.

Sequencing was done on a sample of peripheral blood. The origin of this receptor is a human donor with acute or convalescent COVID-19. The donor label of this sample is uncertain.

This receptor carries the CDR3 CASSSTTGPGVYEQYF. The DNA sequence reads TGCGCCAGCAGCTCGACGACAGGGCCGGGCGTCTACGAGCAGTACTTC. The chain joins TRBV5-1 to TRBJ2-7, and 7 junctional nucleotides match TRBD1. The junction shows trimming of 3 bases on V and 3 bases on J, and the gene matches do not reach 12 bases of it. The CDR3 runs 16 residues from the cysteine to the phenylalanine. This entry keeps only the CDR3 DNA: 48 bases, framed from base 1. The germline V gene supplies CDR1 SGHRS and CDR2 YFSETQ.